Below, 21 T cell receptor beta chains from the same sample are listed, as sequenced in a study of CD8 T cells in Susac syndrome. The authors reverse transcribed roughly 0.5 to 1 ug RNA with random hexamers. MiXCR, applied by TCRdb to the immunoSEQ multiplex PCR reads, yields one record per CDR3 protein. The sample yields around 200,000 distinct CDR3 sequences, just under 95% seen once. The material sequenced was CD4+ T cells from PBMCs. Source of these receptors: a human donor with multiple sclerosis.

The chain uses TRBV29-1 and TRBJ2-7; no reliable D call. Trimming stripped 2 bases from V and 5 bases from J, with 13 bases between. The length of the CDR3 is 13 residues. Germline V gene lookup returns CDR1 SQVTM and CDR2 ANQGSEA. The CDR3 loop reads CSVEWQEIHEQYF. In nucleotides, the CDR3 is TGCAGCGTTGAATGGCAGGAAATACACGAGCAGTACTTC.

The rearrangement joins TRBV20-1 to TRBJ1-5, with no clear D. With 5 bases removed from V and 3 bases from J, the gap between germline ends came to 14 bases. This CDR3 region has 14 residues. Germline loops: CDR1 DFQATT, CDR2 SNEGSKA (reference sequence). DNA of the CDR3: TGCAGTGCTCGAAAAGGGAGGTACAATCAGCCCCAGCATTTT. Translation: CSARKGRYNQPQHF.

J is TRBJ2-5 and V is TRBV12-3 or TRBV12-4; D gene uncertain. V shed 5 bases and J shed 3 bases, with 7 bases lying between them. The CDR3 runs to 12 residues. CDR3 bases: TGTGCCAGCAGTATCCGGGAAGAGACCCAGTACTTC. Its protein product is CASSIREETQYF.

This chain connects TRBV27 to TRBJ1-6; 9 bases are a match to TRBD1. Unmatched junction bases numbered 6, after V lost 5 bases and J lost 7 bases. The CDR3 runs 15 residues. Per the germline V gene, CDR1 is MNHEY and CDR2 is SMNVEV (reference sequence). The CDR3 bases are TGTGCCAGCAGTCTCCGACAGGGGGGGAATTCACCCCTCCACTTT. Translated: CASSLRQGGNSPLHF.

The chain carries TRBV3-1 and TRBJ2-2; 7 nucleotides align to TRBD2. Looked up from germline, CDR1 is LGHDT and CDR2 is YNNKEL (reference sequence). The length of the CDR3 is 13 residues. Unmatched junction bases numbered 2, after V lost 4 bases and J lost 6 bases. The CDR3 loop is CASSLTSAGELFF. CDR3 in DNA: TGTGCCAGCAGCCTTACTAGCGCCGGGGAGCTGTTTTTT.

The chain has TRBV19 and TRBJ2-5; D is ambiguous. V gave up 0 bases and J gave up 5 bases, with 7 bases separating them. The CDR3 loop spans 13 amino acids. Germline V lookup: CDR1 LNHDA, CDR2 SQIVND (reference sequence). The CDR3 region has the DNA TGTGCCAGTAGTATAGATCCCAGGGAGACCCAGTACTTC. Protein product: CASSIDPRETQYF. Combining the CDR3 with reference TRBV19 and TRBJ2-5 gives the whole variable domain DGGITQSPKYLFRKEGQNVTLSCEQNLNHDAMYWYRQDPGQGLRLIYYSQIVNDFQKGDIAEGYSVSREKKESFPLTVTSAQKNPTAFYLCASSIDPRETQYFGPGTRLLVL.

The chain has TRBV20-1 and TRBJ1-4; D not certain. The germline V gene has CDR1 DFQATT and CDR2 SNEGSKA (reference sequence). This CDR3 comprises 13 residues. V lost 7 bases, J lost 5 bases, and 14 bases lay in between. CDR3 sequence reads: CSGQESPNEKLFF. DNA of the CDR3: TGCAGTGGGCAGGAATCACCCAATGAAAAACTGTTTTTT.

The CDR3 reads CSANRGGLNEKLFF. The CDR3, as DNA: TGCAGCGCCAACCGGGGGGGCCTTAATGAAAAACTGTTTTTT. The chain has TRBV29-1 and TRBJ1-4; D may be TRBD1 (6 bases). CDR1 and CDR2 (germline): SQVTM, ANQGSEA. This CDR3 spans 14 amino acids. Trimming shortened V by 7 bases and J by 4 bases, and 16 bases separated the two germline ends.

V and J are TRBV3-1 and TRBJ1-1; possible D gene TRBD1, 6 bases. Germline CDR1 is LGHDT and CDR2 is YNNKEL (reference sequence). V was clipped by 2 bases and J by 8 bases, with 15 bases between them. The CDR3 loop spans 14 amino acids. CDR3 loop: CASSQPGGPGEAFF. In nucleotides, the CDR3 is TGTGCCAGCAGCCAACCCGGGGGCCCGGGGGAAGCTTTCTTT.

The rearrangement uses TRBV29-1 and TRBJ2-5; D possibly corresponds to TRBD2 (5 bases). Germline CDR1 and CDR2: SQVTM and ANQGSEA. This CDR3 comprises 15 residues. With 0 bases removed from V and 1 base from J, the gap between germline ends came to 12 bases. CDR3 in amino acids: CSVEERGYSQETQYF. CDR3 coding DNA: TGCAGCGTTGAAGAGCGCGGGTATTCCCAAGAGACCCAGTACTTC.

The CDR3: CASSEGPLGGGETQYF. The CDR3 DNA reads as TGTGCCAGCAGCGAGGGGCCCTTAGGAGGGGGAGAGACCCAGTACTTC. The chain combines TRBV9 with TRBJ2-5, with D perhaps being TRBD1 or TRBD2 (6 bases each). Germline loops: CDR1 SGDLS, CDR2 YYNGEE. V dropped 3 bases and J dropped 4 bases, with 19 bases sitting between them. The CDR3 length is 16 residues.

The rearrangement links TRBV30 to TRBJ2-2; D is ambiguous. The V and J ends lost 5 bases and 7 bases respectively, with 11 bases between them. Germline CDR1 reads GTSNPN; CDR2 reads SVGIG (reference sequence). CDR3 length: 12 amino acids. The CDR3 loop is CAWGAAYGELFF. The CDR3 DNA is TGTGCCTGGGGCGCGGCGTACGGGGAGCTGTTTTTT.

The rearrangement uses TRBV20-1 and TRBJ2-2; 8 bases are a match to TRBD2. Germline V lookup: CDR1 DFQATT, CDR2 SNEGSKA (reference sequence). This CDR3 spans 14 amino acids. The V gene end was trimmed by 3 bases and the J gene end by 3 bases; junction bases not matched to a gene: 3. CDR3 amino acids: CSASRRGDTGELFF. Here the CDR3 DNA reads TGCAGTGCTAGTAGGCGGGGGGACACCGGGGAGCTGTTTTTT.

This clonotype was counted only a few times. CDR3 residues: CAWSVRGGTGELFF. In DNA, the CDR3 is TGTGCCTGGAGTGTGCGGGGGGGCACCGGGGAGCTGTTTTTT. The chain has TRBV30 and TRBJ2-2; TRBD2 aligns across 9 bases. The germline gives CDR1 GTSNPN, CDR2 SVGIG (reference sequence). Trimming removed 0 bases from V and 4 bases from J; junction bases left unmatched: 0. The CDR3 is made up of 14 amino acids.

The chain joins TRBV2 to TRBJ2-3; D ambiguous. Germline assignment: CDR1 SNHLY and CDR2 FYNNEI. V gave up 6 bases and J gave up 2 bases, with 15 bases separating them. The CDR3 spans 15 residues. In DNA, the CDR3 is TGTGCCAGCAGCACCGAAGGGCAAAACACAGATACGCAGTATTTT. It specifies CASSTEGQNTDTQYF.

This chain links TRBV6-8 with TRBJ1-1, with 7 bases aligning to TRBD1. Germline V CDR1 and CDR2: MNHGY, SAAAGT. CDR3 size: 15 residues. With V trimmed by 0 bases and J by 3 bases, 4 bases remained unmatched. CDR3 sequence: CASSYSGDRHTEAFF. The CDR3 DNA reads as TGTGCCAGCAGTTACTCTGGGGACAGACACACTGAAGCTTTCTTT.

CDR3 in DNA: TGTGCCTGGAGTATCCGGGGTGCGGGGCGAGATACGCAGTATTTT. Translating it yields CAWSIRGAGRDTQYF. The rearrangement uses TRBV30 and TRBJ2-3; maybe TRBD2 (6 bases). Trimming pared 2 bases from V and 5 bases from J, leaving 17 bases between. Germline-derived CDR1 and CDR2 are GTSNPN and SVGIG (reference sequence). The CDR3 sequence is 15 residues long.

V and J are TRBV30 and TRBJ1-2; D remains unclear. The ends were cut back, 7 bases at V and 7 bases at J, with 13 bases in the middle. There are 11 residues in the CDR3. Germline assignment: CDR1 GTSNPN and CDR2 SVGIG (reference sequence). CDR3 sequence: CAYHRGTGYTF. In nucleotides, the CDR3 is TGTGCCTACCACCGAGGAACTGGCTACACCTTC. The whole variable domain, filled in from reference TRBV30 and TRBJ1-2, reads SQTIHQWPATLVQPVGSPLSLECTVEGTSNPNLYWYRQAAGRGLQLLFYSVGIGQISSEVPQNLSASRPQDRQFILSSKKLLLSDSGFYLCAYHRGTGYTFGSGTRLTVV.

The chain is built from TRBV9 and TRBJ1-4; TRBD1 aligns across 12 bases. The J segment lost 8 bases and the V segment lost 4 bases, leaving 9 bases of the junction unmatched. The CDR3 spans 16 residues. CDR1 SGDLS and CDR2 YYNGEE come from the germline V gene. This CDR3 is CASSFRDRGREEKLFF. DNA for the CDR3: TGTGCCAGCAGCTTCCGGGACAGGGGGCGCGAAGAAAAACTGTTTTTT.

V usage is TRBV25-1 and J usage is TRBJ2-5, with D tentatively TRBD1 (6 bases). Trimming took off 4 bases at V and 0 bases at J, with 9 bases between the two ends. The CDR3 sequence is 14 residues long. The germline V gene has CDR1 MGHDK and CDR2 SYGVNS. The CDR3 nucleotides read TGTGCCAGCAGTGTTCAGGGGCACCAAGAGACCCAGTACTTC. Its protein is CASSVQGHQETQYF.

J is TRBJ2-5 and V is TRBV9, with 9 nucleotides matching TRBD1. This CDR3 contains 16 residues. V lost 4 bases, J lost 4 bases, and 11 bases stayed unmatched. The germline CDR1 and CDR2 sequences are SGDLS and YYNGEE. The CDR3 region has the DNA TGTGCCAGCAGCACCCGTCGGAGGACAGGGGTAGAGACCCAGTACTTC. Its translation is CASSTRRRTGVETQYF.